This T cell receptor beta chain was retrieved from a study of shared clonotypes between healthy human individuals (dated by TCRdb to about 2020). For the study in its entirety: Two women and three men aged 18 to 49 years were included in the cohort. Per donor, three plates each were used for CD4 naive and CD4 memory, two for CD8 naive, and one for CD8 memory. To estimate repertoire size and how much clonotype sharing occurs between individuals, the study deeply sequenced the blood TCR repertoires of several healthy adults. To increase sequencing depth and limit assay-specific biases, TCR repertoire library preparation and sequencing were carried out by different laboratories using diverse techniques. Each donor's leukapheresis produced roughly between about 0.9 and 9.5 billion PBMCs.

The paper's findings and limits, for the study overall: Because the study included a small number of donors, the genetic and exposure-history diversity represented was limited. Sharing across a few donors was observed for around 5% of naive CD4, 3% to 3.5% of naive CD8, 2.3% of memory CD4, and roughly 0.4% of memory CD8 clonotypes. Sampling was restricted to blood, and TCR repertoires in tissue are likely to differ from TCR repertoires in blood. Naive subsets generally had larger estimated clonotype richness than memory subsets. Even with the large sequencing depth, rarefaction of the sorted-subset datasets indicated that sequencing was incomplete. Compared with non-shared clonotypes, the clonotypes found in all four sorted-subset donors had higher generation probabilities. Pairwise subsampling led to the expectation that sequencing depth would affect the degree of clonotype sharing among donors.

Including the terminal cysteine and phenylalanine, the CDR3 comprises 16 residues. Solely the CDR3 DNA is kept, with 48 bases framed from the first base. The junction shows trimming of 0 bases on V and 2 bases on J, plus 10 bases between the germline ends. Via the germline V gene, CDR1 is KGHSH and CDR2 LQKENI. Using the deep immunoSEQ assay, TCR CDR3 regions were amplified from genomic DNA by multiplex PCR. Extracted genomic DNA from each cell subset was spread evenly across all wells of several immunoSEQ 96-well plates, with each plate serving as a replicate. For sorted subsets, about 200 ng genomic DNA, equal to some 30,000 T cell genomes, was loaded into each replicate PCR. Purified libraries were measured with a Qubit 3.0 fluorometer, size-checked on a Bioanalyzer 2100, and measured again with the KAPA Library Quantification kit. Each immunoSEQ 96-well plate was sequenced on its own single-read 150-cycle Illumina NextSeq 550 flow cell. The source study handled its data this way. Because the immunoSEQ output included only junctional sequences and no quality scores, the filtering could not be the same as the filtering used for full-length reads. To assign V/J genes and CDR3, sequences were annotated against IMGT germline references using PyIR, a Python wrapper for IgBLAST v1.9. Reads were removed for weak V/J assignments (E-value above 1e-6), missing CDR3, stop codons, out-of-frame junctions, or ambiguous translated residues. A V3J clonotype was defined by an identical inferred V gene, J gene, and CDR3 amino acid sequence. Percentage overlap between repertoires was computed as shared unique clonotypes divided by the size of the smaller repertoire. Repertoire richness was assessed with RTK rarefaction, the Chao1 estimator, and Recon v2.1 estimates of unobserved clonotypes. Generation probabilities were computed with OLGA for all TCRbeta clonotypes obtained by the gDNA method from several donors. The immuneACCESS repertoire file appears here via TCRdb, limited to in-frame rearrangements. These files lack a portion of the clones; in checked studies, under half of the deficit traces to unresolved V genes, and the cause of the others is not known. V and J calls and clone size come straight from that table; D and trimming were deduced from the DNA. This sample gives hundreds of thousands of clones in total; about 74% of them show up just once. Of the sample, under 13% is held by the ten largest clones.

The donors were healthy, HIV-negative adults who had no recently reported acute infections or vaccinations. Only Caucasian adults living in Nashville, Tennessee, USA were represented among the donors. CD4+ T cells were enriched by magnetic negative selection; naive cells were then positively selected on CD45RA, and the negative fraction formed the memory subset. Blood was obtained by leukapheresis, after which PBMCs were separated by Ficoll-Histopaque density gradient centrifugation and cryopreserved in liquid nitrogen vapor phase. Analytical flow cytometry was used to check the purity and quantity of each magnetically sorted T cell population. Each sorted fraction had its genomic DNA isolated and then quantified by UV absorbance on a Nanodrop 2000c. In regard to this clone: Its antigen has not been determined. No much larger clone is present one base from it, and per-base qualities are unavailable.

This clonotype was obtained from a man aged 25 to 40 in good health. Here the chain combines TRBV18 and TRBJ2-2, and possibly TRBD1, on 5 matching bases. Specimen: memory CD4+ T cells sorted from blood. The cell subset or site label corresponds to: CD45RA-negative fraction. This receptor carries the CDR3 CASSPPSTVNTGELFF. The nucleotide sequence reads TGTGCCAGCTCACCACCGTCGACAGTTAACACCGGGGAGCTGTTTTTT. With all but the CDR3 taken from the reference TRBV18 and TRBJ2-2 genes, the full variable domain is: NAGVMQNPRHLVRRRGQEARLRCSPMKGHSHVYWYRQLPEEGLKFMVYLQKENIIDESGMPKERFSAEFPKEGPSILRIQQVVRGDSAAYFCASSPPSTVNTGELFFGEGSRLTVL.